These 5 T cell receptor beta chains share one sample of origin, sequenced in a study of control samples from healthy donors and cancer patients. Libraries were prepared by immunoSEQ multiplex PCR; TCRdb keeps only in-frame clonotypes and omits some of them. Counted here are some 150,000 clones, about 94% occurring once; the ten biggest clones make up about 4%. The sequencing sample was made of blood. These TCRs come from a woman aged 55-69 years in good health.

The chain joins TRBV19 to TRBJ1-2; TRBD1 might be the D (6 bases). This CDR3 is built from 15 residues. Trimming took off 6 bases at V and 1 base at J, with 15 bases between the two ends. Germline CDR1 and CDR2: LNHDA and SQIVND (reference sequence). The DNA of the CDR3 is TGTGCCAGTAGGCTCCGGGACACTAATAACTATGGCTACACCTTC. Its translation is CASRLRDTNNYGYTF.

V gene TRBV6-5 combines with J gene TRBJ2-3, with 11 bases lining up with TRBD2. From germline, CDR1 is MNHEY and CDR2 SVGAGI. Losses at the gene ends were 0 bases for V and 7 bases for J; bases not matched to a gene: 6. The CDR3 has 16 residues. The CDR3 bases are TGTGCCAGCAGTTACTCTAGCGGGGGGGTGGGAAATACGCAGTATTTT. Amino acid sequence: CASSYSSGGVGNTQYF.

The rearrangement links TRBV25-1 to TRBJ1-1; D is perhaps TRBD1 (5 bases). V lost 5 bases, J lost 1 base, and 14 bases lay in between. This CDR3 comprises 15 residues. Germline V gene data show CDR1 as MGHDK and CDR2 as SYGVNS. The DNA for the CDR3 is TGTGCCAGCAGTCCCTGGGCGGGGGAGAACACTGAAGCTTTCTTT. Translation: CASSPWAGENTEAFF.

CDR3 loop: CASSLRAGDTQYF. As DNA, the CDR3 is TGCGCCAGCAGCTTGCGGGCCGGGGATACGCAGTATTTT. The genes are TRBV5-1 and TRBJ2-3, with D unresolved. V dropped 1 base and J dropped 6 bases, with 9 bases sitting between them. CDR1 and CDR2 (germline): SGHRS, YFSETQ. The CDR3 spans 13 residues.

V is TRBV27 and J is TRBJ2-1; weak D call: TRBD2 (6 bases). Germline CDR1 MNHEY, CDR2 SMNVEV (reference sequence). The CDR3 is 14 residues long. Between the trimmed V and J ends, which lost 2 bases and 6 bases, there was a span of 11 bases. The CDR3 region is CASSLRDSGNEQFF. In DNA, the CDR3 is TGTGCCAGCAGTTTAAGGGACTCTGGCAATGAGCAGTTCTTC.